Following are 31 T cell receptor beta chains from one sample sequenced in a study of blood T cells in healthy people across ages (dated by TCRdb to between 2015 and 2016). The library was obtained by 5' RACE. The second PCR ran for roughly 7 to 11 cycles and used a J-beta primer mix along with a sample-barcoded 5' primer. TCRdb cleaned the public reads at Q25 with fastp, built clones with MiXCR and kept in-frame beta chains. Rows matching on CDR3 protein sequence are summarized as one entry with the most common DNA and genes. The sample table records around 2 million distinct CDR3 sequences; 39% of these occur just once. The biggest ten clones account for more than 20% of the sample. Sequencing was carried out using blood. Every receptor here comes from a human donor in good health.

This clonotype came up a few times. The rearrangement joins TRBV4-3 to TRBJ2-1; D may be TRBD1 or TRBD2 (5 bases each). V was clipped by 1 base and J by 4 bases, with 11 bases between them. Looked up from germline, CDR1 is LGHNA and CDR2 is YSLEER. The CDR3 has 15 amino acids. The CDR3 nucleotides read TGCGCCAGCAGCCAAGGGGACGGGGAGTACAATGAGCAGTTCTTC. It yields the protein CASSQGDGEYNEQFF.

This chain joins TRBV6-2 or TRBV6-3 and TRBJ2-1; D is unresolved. This CDR3 has 11 amino acids. Trimming stripped 7 bases from V and 5 bases from J, with 6 bases between. Germline-derived CDR1 and CDR2 are MNHEY and SVGEGT. The CDR3 DNA reads TGTGCCAGCAAAGATAACAATGAGCAGTTCTTC. Translated, it gives CASKDNNEQFF.

This rearrangement joins TRBV13 to TRBJ2-7; perhaps D is TRBD1 or TRBD2 (5 bases each). Germline CDR1 PRHDT, CDR2 FYEKMQ (reference sequence). This CDR3 spans 15 amino acids. The ends were cut back, 4 bases at V and 0 bases at J, with 13 bases in the middle. The CDR3 loop is CASSSGPISSYEQYF. In nucleotides, the CDR3 is TGTGCCAGCAGCTCGGGACCGATAAGCTCCTACGAGCAGTACTTC.

The chain has TRBV7-9 and TRBJ2-7; 10 nucleotides match TRBD1. V lost 5 bases and J lost 6; bases outside the gene matches: 4. Germline values: CDR1 SEHNR, CDR2 FQNEAQ (reference sequence). This CDR3 is 13 amino acids long. The CDR3 DNA follows: TGTGCCAGCAGCGACGGGACAGGGGTCGAGCAGTACTTC. This codes for CASSDGTGVEQYF.

This rearrangement joins TRBV7-2 to TRBJ2-4, with 8 bases matching TRBD2. The DNA end is a closer match to TRBJ2-7, so the J assignment may be wrong. CDR1 and CDR2 (germline): SGHTA, FQGNSA. This CDR3 has 15 residues. This CDR3 is CTSSLVAGLAYEQYF. CDR3 coding DNA: TGTACCAGCAGCTTAGTAGCGGGGTTAGCCTACGAGCAGTACTTC.

The chain combines TRBV6-4 with TRBJ2-1; D call uncertain. The germline V gene has CDR1 MRHNA and CDR2 SNTAGT. The CDR3 has 9 residues. Trimming took off 10 bases at V and 10 bases at J, with 8 bases between the two ends. In DNA, the CDR3 is TGTGCCACTTCCTACGAGCAGTTCTTC. Translated, it gives CATSYEQFF.

V and J are TRBV7-2 and TRBJ2-7; the D call may be TRBD1 or TRBD2 (5 bases each). Germline V gene data show CDR1 as SGHTA and CDR2 as FQGNSA. V gave up 3 bases and J gave up 3 bases, with 15 bases separating them. CDR3 length: 15 residues. CDR3 nucleotides: TGTGCCAGCAGCTTGGGGACCGGACTGTACTACGAGCAGTACTTC. It codes for CASSLGTGLYYEQYF.

The CDR3 DNA is TGTGCCAGCAGCCAATGGACGGGGGGCGAGATGGAGACCCAGTACTTC. Its protein is CASSQWTGGEMETQYF. The rearrangement joins TRBV3-1 to TRBJ2-5; a possible D gene is TRBD2 (7 bases). CDR1 is LGHDT, CDR2 YNNKEL, per germline (reference sequence). Trimming shortened V by 2 bases and J by 5 bases, and 18 bases separated the two germline ends. CDR3 length: 16 amino acids.

V gene TRBV7-9 combines with J gene TRBJ2-3, with D perhaps TRBD1 or TRBD2 (5 bases each). The V end was cut by 2 bases, the J end by 6 bases, with 18 bases between. Looked up from germline, CDR1 is SEHNR and CDR2 is FQNEAQ (reference sequence). The CDR3 runs to 16 residues. CDR3 coding DNA: TGTGCCAGCAGCTTAATCGGTCCCCTAGAGGGGGATACGCAGTATTTT. This encodes CASSLIGPLEGDTQYF.

This clonotype was counted a few times. The J gene is TRBJ2-3, the V gene TRBV20-1; 8 nucleotides line up with TRBD1. CDR3 size: 16 residues. The V gene end was trimmed by 0 bases and the J gene end by 6 bases; junction bases not matched to a gene: 11. Per the germline V gene, CDR1 is DFQATT and CDR2 is SNEGSKA (reference sequence). CDR3 coding DNA: TGCAGTGCTAGAGATCCCGGACAGGGCTATACGGATACGCAGTATTTT. This sequence encodes CSARDPGQGYTDTQYF.

Regarding this clonotype: An end of the junction differs from the germline gene, which may be a read error. V usage is TRBV20-1 and J usage is TRBJ2-7; 10 nucleotides agree with TRBD1. Per the germline V gene, CDR1 is DFQATT and CDR2 is SNEGSKA (reference sequence). The CDR3 runs to 14 residues. The CDR3 region is CSAREWTGGYEQYF. In DNA form, the CDR3 reads TGCAGTGCCAGAGAGTGGACAGGGGGCTACGAGCAGTACTTC.

This clonotype was counted between two and nine times. The chain links TRBV3-1 to TRBJ2-7; D gene unclear. With the DNA end fitting TRBJ2-5 better, the J assignment may be wrong. CDR3 size: 15 residues. Germline V gives CDR1 LGHDT, CDR2 YNNKEL (reference sequence). In DNA form, the CDR3 reads TGTGCCAGCAGCCAAGATTTCATCCTAGGTGGGACCCAGTACTTC. This codes for CASSQDFILGGTQYF.

The CDR3 region is CASSESSWPQAFF. For the CDR3, the DNA is TGTGCCAGCAGTGAATCTTCCTGGCCTCAAGCTTTCTTT. This sequence joins TRBV2 and TRBJ1-1; D gene unclear. V shed 2 bases and J shed 9 bases, with 13 bases lying between them. The CDR3 spans 13 residues. Germline-derived CDR1 and CDR2 are SNHLY and FYNNEI. The variable domain in full, completed from reference TRBV2 and TRBJ1-1, reads EPEVTQTPSHQVTQMGQEVILRCVPISNHLYFYWYRQILGQKVEFLVSFYNNEISEKSEIFDDQFSVERPDGSNFTLKIRSTKLEDSAMYFCASSESSWPQAFFGQGTRLTVV.

This chain connects TRBV4-3 to TRBJ2-3; tentatively, D is TRBD1 (5 bases). V lost 2 bases, J lost 1 base, and 7 bases lay in between. The CDR3 has 14 residues. Looked up from germline, CDR1 is LGHNA and CDR2 is YSLEER. This CDR3 is CASSQRTRTDTQYF. CDR3 nucleotide sequence: TGCGCCAGCAGCCAACGGACACGCACAGATACGCAGTATTTT.

The rearrangement uses TRBV7-2 and TRBJ2-1; D gene ambiguous. Between the trimmed V and J ends, which lost 4 bases and 3 bases, there was a span of 10 bases. CDR3 length: 14 amino acids. CDR1 and CDR2 from the germline V gene are SGHTA and FQGNSA. Here the CDR3 reads CASSSAVGYNEQFF. CDR3 DNA sequence: TGTGCCAGCAGCTCCGCTGTTGGCTACAATGAGCAGTTCTTC.

The gene calls are TRBV20-1 and TRBJ2-1; a possible D gene is TRBD1 (5 bases). The germline gives CDR1 DFQATT, CDR2 SNEGSKA (reference sequence). V lost 6 bases to trimming and J lost 0 bases, with 12 bases between them. The CDR3 spans 14 residues. CDR3 sequence (DNA): TGCAGTGCGACAGACGGAAGCTCCTACAATGAGCAGTTCTTC. It is translated as CSATDGSSYNEQFF.

The J gene is TRBJ2-3, the V gene TRBV12-3 or TRBV12-4, with D hard to call. Trimming stripped 3 bases from V and 4 bases from J, with 14 bases between. This CDR3 is 15 amino acids long. The CDR3 region has the DNA TGTGCCAGCAGTTTCCCTACAGACATCGCAGATACGCAGTATTTT. It translates to CASSFPTDIADTQYF.

In this sample, this clonotype turned up a few times. The V and J genes are TRBV5-5 and TRBJ2-3; the match to TRBD1 covers 9 bases. V was clipped by 3 bases and J by 4 bases; unmatched bases: 9. The CDR3 has 16 amino acids. Germline assignment: CDR1 SGHKS and CDR2 YYEKEE (reference sequence). The CDR3 nucleotides read TGTGCCAGCAGCTATTTCGGGACAGGGCTGGCAGATACGCAGTATTTT. It translates to CASSYFGTGLADTQYF.

A few counts support this clonotype. The chain combines TRBV3-1 with TRBJ1-2; D is undetermined. Germline-derived CDR1 and CDR2 are LGHDT and YNNKEL (reference sequence). The CDR3 extends over 12 amino acids. V gave up 0 bases and J gave up 7 bases, with 6 bases separating them. This chain's CDR3 is CASSQDFRGYTF. The CDR3 coding sequence is TGTGCCAGCAGCCAAGATTTTCGTGGCTACACCTTC.

This clonotype was seen a few times. The chain combines TRBV24-1 with TRBJ2-1; TRBD1 matches 7 bases. Germline assignment: CDR1 KGHDR and CDR2 SFDVKD. The V gene end was trimmed by 9 bases and the J gene end by 8 bases; junction bases not matched to a gene: 6. This CDR3 has 12 amino acids. This chain's CDR3 is CATGDSLYEQFF. In DNA form, the CDR3 reads TGTGCCACCGGGGACAGTCTTTATGAGCAGTTCTTC.

The V gene is TRBV7-2, the J gene TRBJ2-4, with 9 bases that match TRBD1. Germline values: CDR1 SGHTA, CDR2 FQGNSA. V was pared by 2 bases and J by 10 bases, with 12 bases of the junction left unmatched. The CDR3 runs to 16 residues. The CDR3 spells CASSLKLGQGLGIQYF. CDR3 DNA sequence: TGTGCCAGCAGCTTAAAGCTTGGACAGGGGTTAGGGATTCAGTACTTC.

The gene calls are TRBV7-2 and TRBJ2-3; possible D gene TRBD2, 5 bases. Per germline, CDR1 SGHTA and CDR2 FQGNSA. This CDR3 comprises 15 residues. V was cut by 1 base and J by 2 bases, with 10 bases left in between. The CDR3 is CASSLGRAFTDTQYF. The CDR3 DNA is TGTGCCAGCAGCTTAGGGCGGGCCTTCACAGATACGCAGTATTTT.

The rearrangement links TRBV7-9 to TRBJ2-1; D unresolved. This CDR3 is 13 amino acids long. CDR1 is SEHNR and CDR2 is FQNEAQ in the germline V gene (reference sequence). Trimming cost V 2 bases and J 9 bases, with 11 bases left between them. The CDR3 region is CASSLNFDLEQFF. CDR3 bases: TGTGCCAGCAGCTTAAATTTCGATCTTGAGCAGTTCTTC.

V gene TRBV4-1 combines with J gene TRBJ1-5; D ambiguous. Trimming shortened V by 2 bases and J by 5 bases, and 10 bases separated the two germline ends. Germline V gene data show CDR1 as MGHRA and CDR2 as YSYEKL. CDR3 length equals 14 residues. This CDR3 is CASSQSPAYQPQHF. The CDR3, as DNA: TGCGCCAGCAGCCAATCCCCTGCGTATCAGCCCCAGCATTTT.

As for this clonotype: Germline is not matched at one junction end, which may reflect a read error. This rearrangement joins TRBV6-1 to TRBJ2-4, with no clear D. Germline loops: CDR1 MNHNS, CDR2 SASEGT. The CDR3 extends over 14 amino acids. The CDR3 reads CASNELEAKNIQYF. Here the CDR3 DNA reads TGTGCCAGCAATGAACTCGAAGCCAAAAACATTCAGTACTTC.

The gene calls are TRBV6-2 or TRBV6-3 and TRBJ1-2; D possibly corresponds to TRBD1 (5 bases). The germline CDR1 and CDR2 sequences are MNHEY and SVGEGT. The CDR3 has 14 amino acids. The germline V and J ends were trimmed by 8 bases and 4 bases, with 17 bases remaining between them. The CDR3 DNA reads TGTGCCAGCGGCGATACCGGGACGATCTATGGCTACACCTTC. Residues: CASGDTGTIYGYTF.

This chain uses TRBV11-2 with TRBJ1-1; a possible D gene is TRBD1 (5 bases). V lost 8 bases to trimming and J lost 4 bases, with 14 bases between them. The length of the CDR3 is 13 residues. Germline V gene lookup returns CDR1 SGHAT and CDR2 FQNNGV. Written as DNA, the CDR3 is TGTGCCAGCTGTTGGACATCGGGCACTGAAGCTTTCTTT. It is translated as CASCWTSGTEAFF.

V and J are TRBV7-2 and TRBJ2-7; weak D call: TRBD1 (6 bases). Trimming shortened V by 3 bases and J by 0 bases, and 15 bases separated the two germline ends. The CDR3 is 16 residues long. In germline, CDR1 is SGHTA, CDR2 FQGNSA. The CDR3: CASSFRGQGNSYEQYF. The CDR3, as DNA: TGTGCCAGCAGCTTTCGTGGGCAGGGGAACTCCTACGAGCAGTACTTC.

The CDR3 protein is CASRFNNEQFF. The CDR3 nucleotides are TGCGCCAGCAGGTTCAACAATGAGCAGTTCTTC. This chain links TRBV5-1 with TRBJ2-1; D unresolved. The CDR3 runs 11 residues. Germline CDR1 and CDR2: SGHRS and YFSETQ. The ends were cut back, 5 bases at V and 5 bases at J, with 5 bases in the middle.

The genes are TRBV10-3 and TRBJ2-3, with no clear D. The length of the CDR3 is 14 residues. Looked up from germline, CDR1 is ENHRY and CDR2 is SYGVKD. Trimming pared 3 bases from V and 5 bases from J, leaving 12 bases between. CDR3 protein: CAISDSKSQDTQYF. In nucleotides, the CDR3 is TGTGCCATCAGTGACTCTAAATCGCAAGATACGCAGTATTTT.

This chain uses TRBV7-9 with TRBJ2-7; a possible D gene is TRBD1 (5 bases). Trimming took off 1 base at V and 3 bases at J, with 10 bases between the two ends. From germline, CDR1 is SEHNR and CDR2 FQNEAQ (reference sequence). The CDR3 has 14 amino acids. The CDR3 region is CASSLEGMVYEQYF. CDR3 DNA sequence: TGTGCCAGCAGCTTAGAGGGGATGGTCTACGAGCAGTACTTC.